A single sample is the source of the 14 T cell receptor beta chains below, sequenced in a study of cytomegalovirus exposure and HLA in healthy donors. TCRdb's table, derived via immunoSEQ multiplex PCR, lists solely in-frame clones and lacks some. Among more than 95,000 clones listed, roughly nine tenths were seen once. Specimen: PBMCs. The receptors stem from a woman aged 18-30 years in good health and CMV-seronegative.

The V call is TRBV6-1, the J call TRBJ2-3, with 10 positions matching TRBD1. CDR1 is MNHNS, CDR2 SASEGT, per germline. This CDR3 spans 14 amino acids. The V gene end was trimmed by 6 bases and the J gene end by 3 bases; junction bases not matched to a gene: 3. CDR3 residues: CASSRTGGTDTQYF. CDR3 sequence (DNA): TGTGCCAGCAGCCGGACAGGGGGAACAGATACGCAGTATTTT.

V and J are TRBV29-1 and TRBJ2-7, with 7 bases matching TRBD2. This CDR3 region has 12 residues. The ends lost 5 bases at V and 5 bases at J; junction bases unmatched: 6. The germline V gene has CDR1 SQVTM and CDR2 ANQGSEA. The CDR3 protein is CSVRSGSDEQYF. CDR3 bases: TGCAGCGTTCGTAGCGGGTCCGACGAGCAGTACTTC.

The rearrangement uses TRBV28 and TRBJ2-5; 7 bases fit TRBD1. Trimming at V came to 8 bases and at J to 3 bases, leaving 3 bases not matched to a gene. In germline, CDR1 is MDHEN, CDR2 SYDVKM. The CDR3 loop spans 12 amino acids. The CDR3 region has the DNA TGTGCCAGCGGGGACAGCAAAGAGACCCAGTACTTC. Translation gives CASGDSKETQYF.

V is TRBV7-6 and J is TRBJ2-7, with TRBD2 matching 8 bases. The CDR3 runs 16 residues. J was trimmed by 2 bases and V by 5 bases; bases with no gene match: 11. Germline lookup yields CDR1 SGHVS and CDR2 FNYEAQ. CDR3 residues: CASSPRWGSGAYEQYF. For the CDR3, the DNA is TGTGCCAGCAGCCCCCGTTGGGGTAGCGGGGCCTACGAGCAGTACTTC.

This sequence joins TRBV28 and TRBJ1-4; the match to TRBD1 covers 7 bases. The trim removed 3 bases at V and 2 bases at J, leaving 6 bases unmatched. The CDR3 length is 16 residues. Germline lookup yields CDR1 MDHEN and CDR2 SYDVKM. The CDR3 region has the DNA TGTGCCAGCAGTTTGTTCCCGGGACAGACTAATGAAAAACTGTTTTTT. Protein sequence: CASSLFPGQTNEKLFF. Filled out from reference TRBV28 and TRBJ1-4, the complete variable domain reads DVKVTQSSRYLVKRTGEKVFLECVQDMDHENMFWYRQDPGLGLRLIYFSYDVKMKEKGDIPEGYSVSREKKERFSLILESASTNQTSMYLCASSLFPGQTNEKLFFGSGTQLSVL.

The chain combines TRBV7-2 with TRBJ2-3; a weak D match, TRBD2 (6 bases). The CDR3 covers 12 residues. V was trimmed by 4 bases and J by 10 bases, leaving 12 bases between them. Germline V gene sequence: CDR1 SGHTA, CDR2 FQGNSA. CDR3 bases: TGTGCCAGCAGCTCCACGGGAGTGGCGCAGTATTTT. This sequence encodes CASSSTGVAQYF.

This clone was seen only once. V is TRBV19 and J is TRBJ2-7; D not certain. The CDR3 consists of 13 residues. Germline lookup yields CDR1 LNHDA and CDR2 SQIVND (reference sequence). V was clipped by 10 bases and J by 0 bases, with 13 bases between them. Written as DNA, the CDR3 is TGTGCCACCTCCCTGGCTGTCTCCTACGAGCAGTACTTC. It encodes CATSLAVSYEQYF.

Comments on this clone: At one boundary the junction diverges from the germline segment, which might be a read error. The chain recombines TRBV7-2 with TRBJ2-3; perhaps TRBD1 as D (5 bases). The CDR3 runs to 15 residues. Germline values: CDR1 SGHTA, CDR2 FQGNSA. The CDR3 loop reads CASNLQTASTDTQYF. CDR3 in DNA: TGTGCCAGCAACTTACAGACAGCTAGCACAGATACGCAGTATTTT. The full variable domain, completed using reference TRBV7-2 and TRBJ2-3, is GAGVSQSPSNKVTEKGKDVELRCDPISGHTALYWYRQSLGQGLEFLIYFQGNSAPDKSGLPSDRFSAERTGGSVSTLTIQRTQQEDSAVYLCASNLQTASTDTQYFGPGTRLTVL.

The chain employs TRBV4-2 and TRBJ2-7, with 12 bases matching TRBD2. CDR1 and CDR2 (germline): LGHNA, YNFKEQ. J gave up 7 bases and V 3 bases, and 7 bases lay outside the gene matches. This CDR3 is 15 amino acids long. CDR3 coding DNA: TGTGCCAGCAGCCACTCTAGCGGGAGGGCCAATGAGCAGTACTTC. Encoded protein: CASSHSSGRANEQYF.

This CDR3 is CASSSQYNEQFF. CDR3 sequence (DNA): TGTGCCAGCAGTTCCCAATACAATGAGCAGTTCTTC. V and J are TRBV27 and TRBJ2-1; unclear D gene. The CDR3 has 12 residues. V lost 4 bases and J lost 4, with 5 bases in between. CDR1 and CDR2 from the germline V gene are MNHEY and SMNVEV (reference sequence).

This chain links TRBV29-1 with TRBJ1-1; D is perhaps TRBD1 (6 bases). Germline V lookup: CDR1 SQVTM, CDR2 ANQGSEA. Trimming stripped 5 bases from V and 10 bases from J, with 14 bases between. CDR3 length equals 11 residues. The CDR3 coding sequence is TGCAGCGTTCCAACAGGGTTAGGAGCTTTCTTT. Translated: CSVPTGLGAFF.

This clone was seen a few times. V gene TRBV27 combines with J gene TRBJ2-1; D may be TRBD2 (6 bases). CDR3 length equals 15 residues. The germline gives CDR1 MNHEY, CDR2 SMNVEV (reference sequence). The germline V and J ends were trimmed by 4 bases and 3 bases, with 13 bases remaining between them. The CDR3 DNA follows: TGTGCCAGCAGTTCCTCCGGGACTGTCTACAATGAGCAGTTCTTC. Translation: CASSSSGTVYNEQFF.

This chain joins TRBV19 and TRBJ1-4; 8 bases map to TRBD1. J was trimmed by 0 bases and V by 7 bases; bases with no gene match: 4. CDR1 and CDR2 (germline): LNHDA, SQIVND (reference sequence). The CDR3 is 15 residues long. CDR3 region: CASTDRAATNEKLFF. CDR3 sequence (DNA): TGTGCCAGTACGGACAGGGCCGCAACTAATGAAAAACTGTTTTTT.

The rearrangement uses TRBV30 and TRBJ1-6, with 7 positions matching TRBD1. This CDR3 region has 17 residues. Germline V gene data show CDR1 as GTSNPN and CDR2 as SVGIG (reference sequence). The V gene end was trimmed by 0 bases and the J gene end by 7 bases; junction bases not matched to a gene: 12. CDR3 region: CAWSVSLTGILNSPLHF. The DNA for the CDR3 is TGTGCCTGGAGTGTAAGTCTGACAGGGATATTAAATTCACCCCTCCACTTT.